Included here is one T cell receptor beta chain sequence, with context. Antigen unknown. The record originates from a study of breast tumors, draining lymph nodes, adjacent tissues. General study findings and limits: The data were judged consistent with most tumor T cells coming from lymph node and expanding in tumor.

V was shortened by 0 bases and J by 9 bases, with 22 bases between the two germline ends. This CDR3 is built from 18 residues. CDR1 is SGDLS and CDR2 is YYNGEE in the germline V gene. Axillary draining lymph nodes of breast cancer patients supplied the node samples. TCRdb reprocessed the multiplex PCR reads with MiXCR, giving one entry per CDR3 protein. The sample has roughly 130,000 distinct CDR3 sequences, approximately 32% seen once; the top ten hold roughly 2.3%. The sequencing input was axillary lymph node tissue. This sequence originates from a female donor with breast cancer. Some clones in this sample may be carry-over from other donors' samples. V is TRBV9 and J is TRBJ1-6; TRBD1 is a possible D gene (5 bases). The chain's CDR3 is CASSVGVLAGGSGSPLHF. In DNA form, the CDR3 reads TGTGCCAGCAGCGTAGGGGTTTTGGCGGGGGGGAGTGGTTCACCCCTCCACTTT.